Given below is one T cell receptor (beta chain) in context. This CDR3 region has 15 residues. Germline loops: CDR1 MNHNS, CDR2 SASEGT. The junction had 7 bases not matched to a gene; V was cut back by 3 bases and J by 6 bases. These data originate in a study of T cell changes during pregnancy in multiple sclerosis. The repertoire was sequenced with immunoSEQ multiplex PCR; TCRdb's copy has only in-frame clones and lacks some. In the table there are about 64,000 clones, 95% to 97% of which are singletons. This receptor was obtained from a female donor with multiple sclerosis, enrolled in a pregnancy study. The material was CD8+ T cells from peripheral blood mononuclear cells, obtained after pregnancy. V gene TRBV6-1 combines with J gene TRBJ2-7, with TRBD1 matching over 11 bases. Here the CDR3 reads CASSEDRDRGFEQYF. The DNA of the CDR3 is TGTGCCAGCAGTGAGGACCGGGACAGGGGGTTCGAGCAGTACTTC.